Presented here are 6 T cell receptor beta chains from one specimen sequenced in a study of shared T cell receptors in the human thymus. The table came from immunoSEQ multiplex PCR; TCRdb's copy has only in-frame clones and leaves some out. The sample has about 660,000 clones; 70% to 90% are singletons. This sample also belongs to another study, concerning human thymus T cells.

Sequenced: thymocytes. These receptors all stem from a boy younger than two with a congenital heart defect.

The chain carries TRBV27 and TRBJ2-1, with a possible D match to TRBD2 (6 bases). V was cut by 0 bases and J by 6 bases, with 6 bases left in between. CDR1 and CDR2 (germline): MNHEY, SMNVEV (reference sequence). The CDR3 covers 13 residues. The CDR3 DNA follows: TGTGCCAGCAGTTTATCGGGGGGCAATGAGCAGTTCTTC. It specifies CASSLSGGNEQFF.

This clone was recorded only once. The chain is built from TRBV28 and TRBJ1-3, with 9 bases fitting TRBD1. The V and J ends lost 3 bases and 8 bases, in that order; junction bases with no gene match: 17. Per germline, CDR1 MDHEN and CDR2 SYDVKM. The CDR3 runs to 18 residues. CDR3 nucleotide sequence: TGTGCCAGCAGTTTCCAATCTCGCCGGGACAGGGTCGGGTACACCATATATTTT. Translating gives CASSFQSRRDRVGYTIYF. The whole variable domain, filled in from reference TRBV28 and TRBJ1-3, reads DVKVTQSSRYLVKRTGEKVFLECVQDMDHENMFWYRQDPGLGLRLIYFSYDVKMKEKGDIPEGYSVSREKKERFSLILESASTNQTSMYLCASSFQSRRDRVGYTIYFGEGSWLTVV.

In DNA form, the CDR3 reads TGTGCCAGCAGCCCCCAGGTCCCAGATACGCAGTATTTT. Translated: CASSPQVPDTQYF. The genes are TRBV27 and TRBJ2-3; no firm D call. The CDR3 length is 13 residues. Trimming removed 6 bases from V and 4 bases from J, with 11 bases in between. Germline V gene lookup returns CDR1 MNHEY and CDR2 SMNVEV (reference sequence).

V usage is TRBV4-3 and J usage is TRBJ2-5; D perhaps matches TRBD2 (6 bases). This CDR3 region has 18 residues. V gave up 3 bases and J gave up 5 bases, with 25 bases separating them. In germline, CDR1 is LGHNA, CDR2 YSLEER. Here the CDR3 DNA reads TGCGCCAGCAGCCAGGGGGGAGGTCCGAGTTCCGAGGTCGAGACCCAGTACTTC. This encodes CASSQGGGPSSEVETQYF.

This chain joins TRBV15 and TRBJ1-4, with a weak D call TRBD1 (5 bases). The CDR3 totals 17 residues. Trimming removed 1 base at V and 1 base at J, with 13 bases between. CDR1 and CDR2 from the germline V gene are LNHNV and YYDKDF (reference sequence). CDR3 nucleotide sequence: TGTGCCACCAGCAGAGTACCCACGGGGGAAACTAATGAAAAACTGTTTTTT. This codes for CATSRVPTGETNEKLFF.

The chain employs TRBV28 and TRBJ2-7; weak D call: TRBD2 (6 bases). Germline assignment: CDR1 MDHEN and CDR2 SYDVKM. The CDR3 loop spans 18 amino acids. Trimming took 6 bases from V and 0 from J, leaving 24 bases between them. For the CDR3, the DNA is TGTGCCAGCAGGAAACTTCCCCTACGACGGGAGATCTCCTACGAGCAGTACTTC. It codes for CASRKLPLRREISYEQYF.